One T cell receptor (beta chain) is described in this entry. Germline CDR1 SGHTA, CDR2 FQGNSA. This CDR3 is 15 amino acids long. Trimming left V 4 bases short and J 0 bases short, with 10 bases between. In the PCR, 60 Vbeta and 13 Jbeta primers were used. Profiled with immunoSEQ multiplex PCR; TCRdb holds only in-frame clones, not every one. Among around 200,000 clones, around 83% were seen once, and the ten largest hold 1.3% to 1.5%. The sample is drawn from a study of cytomegalovirus exposure and HLA in healthy donors. Sequenced: PBMCs. The rearrangement links TRBV7-2 to TRBJ1-3, with a tentative D call TRBD1 (5 bases). The TCR sequence derives from a girl aged 5 to 17 in good health and CMV-seronegative. CDR3 sequence reads: CASSSTASSGNTIYF. The CDR3 region has the DNA TGTGCCAGCAGCTCGACAGCGAGCTCTGGAAACACCATATATTTT.